The T cell receptor (beta chain) under discussion was sequenced for a study of human T cells and chemical hapten exposure. The study used a library that attached unique molecular identifiers to individual cDNA molecules. TCRdb analysed the RACE reads with MiXCR anew, one entry per CDR3 protein. The sample has roughly 130,000 distinct CDR3 sequences, 11% seen once. Findings and limits, study-wide: No change in TCRs above 1 in 1000 frequency was produced by DPC sensitization. Having alopecia, donors may respond immunologically unlike healthy people. Significantly more large CDR3 similarity clusters were formed by expanded TCRs than by controls.

This clonotype was detected many times. What it recognizes is unknown. CDR3 size: 15 residues. V dropped 2 bases and J dropped 3; count of bases not matched to a gene: 2. Germline CDR1 SGHTA, CDR2 FQGTGA. Regarding time point: patch test 3, about 24 weeks after DPC sensitization. Treatment in this sample: therapeutic diphenylcyclopropenone sensitization with weekly scalp DPC. The TCR sequence derives from a woman aged 50 to 60 with alopecia areata. Some clones in this sample may be carry-over from other donors' samples. Material: whole blood, obtained in connection with sensitization to the hapten diphenylcyclopropenone (DPC). J is TRBJ2-1 and V is TRBV7-3, with 9 bases aligning to TRBD2. The CDR3 here is CASSLGRGGYNEQFF. The CDR3 DNA reads TGTGCCAGCAGCTTAGGGCGGGGGGGCTACAATGAGCAGTTCTTC.